What follows are 9 T cell receptor beta chains derived from one specimen sequenced in a study of early T cells in non-severe SARS-CoV-2 infection. TCRdb analysed the 5' RACE reads with MiXCR anew, one entry per CDR3 protein. The top ten clones hold about 12% of a sample with around 70,000 distinct CDR3 sequences, around 16% of them seen once. Input material: whole blood. These receptors originate from an adult who was a healthcare worker with PCR-confirmed SARS-CoV-2 infection or an uninfected control (not recorded which).

This clonotype came up many times. The V gene is TRBV29-1, the J gene TRBJ1-4; possible D gene TRBD1, 6 bases. CDR1 is SQVTM, CDR2 ANQGSEA, per germline. The V end was cut by 7 bases, the J end by 0 bases, with 12 bases between. The CDR3 totals 14 residues. In DNA, the CDR3 is TGCAGCGGCGGGACATCCGCAACTAATGAAAAACTGTTTTTT. Amino acid sequence: CSGGTSATNEKLFF.

V usage is TRBV6-5 and J usage is TRBJ2-2; D uncertain. Germline values: CDR1 MNHEY, CDR2 SVGAGI. Trimming removed 4 bases from V and 3 bases from J, with 3 bases in between. The length of the CDR3 is 12 residues. The CDR3 coding sequence is TGTGCCAGCAGTTCGTACACCGGGGAGCTGTTTTTT. It is translated as CASSSYTGELFF.

This rearrangement joins TRBV6-1 to TRBJ2-1; 7 bases align to TRBD1. V dropped 4 bases and J dropped 9; count of bases not matched to a gene: 6. CDR3 length: 13 amino acids. Looked up from germline, CDR1 is MNHNS and CDR2 is SASEGT. The CDR3 nucleotides read TGTGCCAGCAGTGCAAGGGGGCGCGGTGAGCAGTTCTTC. Its protein is CASSARGRGEQFF.

The V gene is TRBV4-2, the J gene TRBJ1-2; D remains ambiguous. This CDR3 region has 16 residues. Trimming left V 0 bases short and J 1 base short, with 12 bases between. The germline CDR1 and CDR2 sequences are LGHNA and YNFKEQ. CDR3 sequence (DNA): TGTGCCAGCAGCCAAGATGGGCAAAACCTTAACTATGGCTACACCTTC. It translates to CASSQDGQNLNYGYTF.

In this sample, this clonotype turned up once. J is TRBJ1-1 and V is TRBV5-1; D is unresolved. The CDR3 totals 13 residues. Germline V gene sequence: CDR1 SGHRS, CDR2 YFSETQ. V was clipped by 0 bases and J by 4 bases, with 7 bases between them. CDR3 bases: TGCGCCAGCAGCTTGGCTGGTCGCACTGAAGCTTTCTTT. This sequence encodes CASSLAGRTEAFF.

The sample holds many counts of this clonotype. V usage is TRBV28 and J usage is TRBJ2-2, with 7 bases matching TRBD1. Germline trimming cut 7 bases from V and 11 bases from J; bases unmatched to any gene: 16. Germline V gene lookup returns CDR1 MDHEN and CDR2 SYDVKM. The CDR3 runs to 15 residues. The CDR3 DNA reads TGTGCCAGCAAATCCCAGGGGGAAGTAGGCCCCGAGCTGTTTTTT. It translates to CASKSQGEVGPELFF.

This clonotype occurred many times. V gene TRBV7-2 combines with J gene TRBJ2-5; D may be TRBD1 (5 bases). The CDR3 runs to 14 residues. The germline gives CDR1 SGHTA, CDR2 FQGNSA. V was pared by 8 bases and J by 4 bases, with 17 bases between. CDR3 region: CASEGADGPETQYF. Written as DNA, the CDR3 is TGTGCCAGCGAAGGGGCGGACGGGCCAGAGACCCAGTACTTC.

This clonotype came up a few times. The chain employs TRBV7-3 and TRBJ1-1; D unclear. CDR1 and CDR2 from the germline V gene are SGHTA and FQGTGA. V dropped 9 bases and J dropped 7 bases, with 12 bases sitting between them. The CDR3 spans 11 residues. The CDR3 DNA is TGTGCCAGTTCGGATGGATTTGAAGCTTTCTTT. Protein sequence: CASSDGFEAFF.

This clonotype was counted between two and nine times. This chain joins TRBV11-2 and TRBJ2-5; D gene ambiguous. This CDR3 region has 12 residues. Germline loops: CDR1 SGHAT, CDR2 FQNNGV. With 3 bases removed from V and 4 bases from J, the gap between germline ends came to 6 bases. The CDR3 coding sequence is TGTGCCAGCAGCTTCGCCGGAGAGACCCAGTACTTC. Amino acid sequence: CASSFAGETQYF.